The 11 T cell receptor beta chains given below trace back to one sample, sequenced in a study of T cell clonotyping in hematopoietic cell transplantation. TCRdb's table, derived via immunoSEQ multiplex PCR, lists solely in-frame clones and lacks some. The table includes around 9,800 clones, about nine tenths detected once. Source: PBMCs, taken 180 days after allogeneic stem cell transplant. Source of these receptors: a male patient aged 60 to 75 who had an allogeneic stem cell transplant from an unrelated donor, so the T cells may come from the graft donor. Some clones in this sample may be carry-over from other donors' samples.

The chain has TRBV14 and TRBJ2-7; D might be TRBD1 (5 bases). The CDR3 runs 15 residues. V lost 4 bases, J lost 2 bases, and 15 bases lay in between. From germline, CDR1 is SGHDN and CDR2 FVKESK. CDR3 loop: CASSPTGDFPYEQYF. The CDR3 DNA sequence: TGTGCCAGCAGCCCAACAGGTGACTTCCCCTACGAGCAGTACTTC. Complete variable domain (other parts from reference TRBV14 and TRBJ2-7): EAGVTQFPSHSVIEKGQTVTLRCDPISGHDNLYWYRRVMGKEIKFLLHFVKESKQDESGMPNNRFLAERTGGTYSTLKVQPAELEDSGVYFCASSPTGDFPYEQYFGPGTRLTVT.

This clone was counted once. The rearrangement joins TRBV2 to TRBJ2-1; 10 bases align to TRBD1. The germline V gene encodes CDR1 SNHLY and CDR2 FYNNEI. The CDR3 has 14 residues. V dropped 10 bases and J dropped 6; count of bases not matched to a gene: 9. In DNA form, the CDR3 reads TGTGCCACCGACAGGGGGCGCATAGGCAATGAGCAGTTCTTC. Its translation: CATDRGRIGNEQFF.

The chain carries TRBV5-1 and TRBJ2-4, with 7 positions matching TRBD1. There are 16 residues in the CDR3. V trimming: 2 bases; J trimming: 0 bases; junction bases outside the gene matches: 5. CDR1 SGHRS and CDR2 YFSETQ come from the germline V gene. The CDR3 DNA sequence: TGCGCCAGCAGCTTAGGGGGCGGACTAGCCAAAAACATTCAGTACTTC. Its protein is CASSLGGGLAKNIQYF.

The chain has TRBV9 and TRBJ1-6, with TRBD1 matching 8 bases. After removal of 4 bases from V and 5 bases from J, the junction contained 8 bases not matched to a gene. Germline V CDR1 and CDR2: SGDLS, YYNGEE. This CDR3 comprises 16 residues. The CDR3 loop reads CASSTRGQAHNSPLHF. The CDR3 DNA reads TGTGCCAGCAGCACTAGGGGACAGGCACATAATTCACCCCTCCACTTT. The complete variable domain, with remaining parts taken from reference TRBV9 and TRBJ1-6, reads DSGVTQTPKHLITATGQRVTLRCSPRSGDLSVYWYQQSLDQGLQFLIQYYNGEERAKGNILERFSAQQFPDLHSELNLSSLELGDSALYFCASSTRGQAHNSPLHFGNGTRLTVT.

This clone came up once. CDR3 sequence (DNA): TGTGCCAGCAGTGGGGGCGCTGGAACTGAAGCTTTCTTT. Protein sequence: CASSGGAGTEAFF. The chain carries TRBV5-5 and TRBJ1-1; tentative D call: TRBD1 (6 bases). CDR3 size: 13 residues. Germline loops: CDR1 SGHKS, CDR2 YYEKEE (reference sequence). The V gene lost 5 bases and the J gene lost 5 bases, with 13 bases spanning the gap.

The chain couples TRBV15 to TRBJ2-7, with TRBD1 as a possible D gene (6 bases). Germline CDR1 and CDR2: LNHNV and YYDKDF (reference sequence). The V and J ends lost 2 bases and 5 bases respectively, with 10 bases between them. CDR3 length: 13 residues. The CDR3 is CATSRSYRDEQYF. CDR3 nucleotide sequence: TGTGCCACCAGCAGATCCTACAGGGACGAGCAGTACTTC. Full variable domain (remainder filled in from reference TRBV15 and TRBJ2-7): DAMVIQNPRYQVTQFGKPVTLSCSQTLNHNVMYWYQQKSSQAPKLLFHYYDKDFNNEADTPDNFQSRRPNTSFCFLDIRSPGLGDTAMYLCATSRSYRDEQYFGPGTRLTVT.

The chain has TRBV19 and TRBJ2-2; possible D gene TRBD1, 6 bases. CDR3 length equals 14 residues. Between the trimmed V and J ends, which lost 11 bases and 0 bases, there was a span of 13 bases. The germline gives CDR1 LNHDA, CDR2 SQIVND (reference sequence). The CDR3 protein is CAQPGHSNTGELFF. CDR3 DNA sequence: TGTGCCCAACCGGGACACTCGAACACCGGGGAGCTGTTTTTT.

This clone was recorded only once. Written as DNA, the CDR3 is TGTGCCAGCAGCTCGCGTAGCTCCTACGAGCAGTACTTC. It encodes CASSSRSSYEQYF. This chain connects TRBV7-6 to TRBJ2-7; D is ambiguous. Deletions cut 4 bases from V and 0 bases from J, with 7 bases between. The CDR3 runs to 13 residues. The germline V gene has CDR1 SGHVS and CDR2 FNYEAQ.

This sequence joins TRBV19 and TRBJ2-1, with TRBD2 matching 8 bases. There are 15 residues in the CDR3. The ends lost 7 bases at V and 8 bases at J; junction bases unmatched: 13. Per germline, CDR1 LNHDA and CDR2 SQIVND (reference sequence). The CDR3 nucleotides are TGTGCCAGTACCCCGCCGGCGGGGGGCCACGATGAGCAGTTCTTC. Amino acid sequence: CASTPPAGGHDEQFF.

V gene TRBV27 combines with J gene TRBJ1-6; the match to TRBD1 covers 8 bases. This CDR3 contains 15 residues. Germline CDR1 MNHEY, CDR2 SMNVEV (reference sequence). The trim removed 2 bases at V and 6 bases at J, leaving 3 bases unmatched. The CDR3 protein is CASSLVQGANSPLHF. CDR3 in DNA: TGTGCCAGCAGTTTAGTGCAGGGGGCTAATTCACCCCTCCACTTT.

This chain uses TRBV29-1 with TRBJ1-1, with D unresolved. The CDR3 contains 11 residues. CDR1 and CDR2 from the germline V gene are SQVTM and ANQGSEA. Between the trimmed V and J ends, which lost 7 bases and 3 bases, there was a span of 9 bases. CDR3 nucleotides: TGCAGCGCACGGGGAGACACTGAAGCTTTCTTT. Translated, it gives CSARGDTEAFF. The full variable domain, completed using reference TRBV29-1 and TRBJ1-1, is SAVISQKPSRDICQRGTSLTIQCQVDSQVTMMFWYRQQPGQSLTLIATANQGSEATYESGFVIDKFPISRPNLTFSTLTVSNMSPEDSSIYLCSARGDTEAFFGQGTRLTVV.